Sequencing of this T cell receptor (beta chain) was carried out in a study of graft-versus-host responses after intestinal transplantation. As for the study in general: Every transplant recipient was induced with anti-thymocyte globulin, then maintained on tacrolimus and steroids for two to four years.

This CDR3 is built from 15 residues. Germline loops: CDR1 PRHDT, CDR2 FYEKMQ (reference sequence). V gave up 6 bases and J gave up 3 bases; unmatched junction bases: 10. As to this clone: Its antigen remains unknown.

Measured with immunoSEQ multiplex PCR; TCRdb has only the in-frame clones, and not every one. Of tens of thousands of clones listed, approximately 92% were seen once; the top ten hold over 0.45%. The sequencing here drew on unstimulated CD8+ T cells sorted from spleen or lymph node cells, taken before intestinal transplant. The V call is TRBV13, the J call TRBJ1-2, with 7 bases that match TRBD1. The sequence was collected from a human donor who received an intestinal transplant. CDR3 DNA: TGTGCCAGCAGTTCGGGACAGACGCGTTACTATGGCTACACCTTC. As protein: CASSSGQTRYYGYTF. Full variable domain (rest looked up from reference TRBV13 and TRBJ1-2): AAGVIQSPRHLIKEKRETATLKCYPIPRHDTVYWYQQGPGQDPQFLISFYEKMQSDKGSIPDRFSAQQFSDYHSELNMSSLELGDSALYFCASSSGQTRYYGYTFGSGTRLTVV.